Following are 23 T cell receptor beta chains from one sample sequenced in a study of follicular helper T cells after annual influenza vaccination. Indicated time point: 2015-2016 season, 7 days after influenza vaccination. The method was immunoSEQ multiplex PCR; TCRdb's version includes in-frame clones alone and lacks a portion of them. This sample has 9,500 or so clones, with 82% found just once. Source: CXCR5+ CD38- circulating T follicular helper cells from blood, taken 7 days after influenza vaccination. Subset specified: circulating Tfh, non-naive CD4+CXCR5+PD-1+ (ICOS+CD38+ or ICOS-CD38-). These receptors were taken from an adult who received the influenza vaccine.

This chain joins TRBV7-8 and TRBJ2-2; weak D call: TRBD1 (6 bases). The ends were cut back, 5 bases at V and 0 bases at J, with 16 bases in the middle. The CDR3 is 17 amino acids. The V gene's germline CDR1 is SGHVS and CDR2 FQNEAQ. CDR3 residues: CASSPGQNLANTGELFF. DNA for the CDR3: TGTGCCAGCAGCCCCGGACAGAACCTCGCGAACACCGGGGAGCTGTTTTTT.

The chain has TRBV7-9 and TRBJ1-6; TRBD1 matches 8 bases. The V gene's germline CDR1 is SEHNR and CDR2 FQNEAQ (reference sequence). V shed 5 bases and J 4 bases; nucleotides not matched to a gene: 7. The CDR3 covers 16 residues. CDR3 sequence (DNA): TGTGCCAGCAGCCGAGGACAGGGCTTTTATAATTCACCCCTCCACTTT. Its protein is CASSRGQGFYNSPLHF.

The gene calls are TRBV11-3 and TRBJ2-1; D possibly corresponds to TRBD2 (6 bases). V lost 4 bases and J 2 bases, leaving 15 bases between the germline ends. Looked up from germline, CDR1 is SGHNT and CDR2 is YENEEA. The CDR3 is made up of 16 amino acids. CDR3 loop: CASSYNGGSTYNEQFF. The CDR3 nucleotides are TGTGCCAGCAGCTATAACGGGGGTTCTACCTACAATGAGCAGTTCTTC.

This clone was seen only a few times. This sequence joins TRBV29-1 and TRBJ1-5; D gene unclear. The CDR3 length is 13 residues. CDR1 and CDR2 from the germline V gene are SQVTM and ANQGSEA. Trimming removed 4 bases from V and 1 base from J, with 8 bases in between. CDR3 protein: CSVGLRSNQPQHF. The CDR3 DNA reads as TGCAGCGTTGGGCTTCGGAGCAATCAGCCCCAGCATTTT.

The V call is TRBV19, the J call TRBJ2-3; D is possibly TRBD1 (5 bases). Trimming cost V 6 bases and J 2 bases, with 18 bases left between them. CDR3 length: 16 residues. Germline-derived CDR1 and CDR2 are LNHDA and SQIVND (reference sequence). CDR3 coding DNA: TGTGCCAGTAGCCCCCTGGGGCGTTTAAACACAGATACGCAGTATTTT. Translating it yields CASSPLGRLNTDTQYF.

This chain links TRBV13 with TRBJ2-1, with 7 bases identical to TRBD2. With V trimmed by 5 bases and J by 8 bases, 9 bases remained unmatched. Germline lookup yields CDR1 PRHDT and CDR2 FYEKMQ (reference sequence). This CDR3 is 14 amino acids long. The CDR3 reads CASSKPGSGDEQFF. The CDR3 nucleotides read TGTGCCAGCAGCAAACCGGGAAGCGGGGATGAGCAGTTCTTC. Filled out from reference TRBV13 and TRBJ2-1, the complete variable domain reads AAGVIQSPRHLIKEKRETATLKCYPIPRHDTVYWYQQGPGQDPQFLISFYEKMQSDKGSIPDRFSAQQFSDYHSELNMSSLELGDSALYFCASSKPGSGDEQFFGPGTRLTVL.

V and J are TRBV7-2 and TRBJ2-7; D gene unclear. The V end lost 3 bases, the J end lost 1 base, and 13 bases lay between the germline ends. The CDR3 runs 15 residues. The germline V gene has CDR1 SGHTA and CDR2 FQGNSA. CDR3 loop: CASSFLGLDSYEQYF. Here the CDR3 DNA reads TGTGCCAGCAGCTTCCTTGGGCTGGATTCCTACGAGCAGTACTTC.

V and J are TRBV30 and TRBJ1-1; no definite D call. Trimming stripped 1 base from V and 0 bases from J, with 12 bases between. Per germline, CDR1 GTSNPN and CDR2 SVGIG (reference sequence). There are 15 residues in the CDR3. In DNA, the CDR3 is TGTGCCTGGAGTGGAAATAGCAATATGAACACTGAAGCTTTCTTT. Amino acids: CAWSGNSNMNTEAFF.

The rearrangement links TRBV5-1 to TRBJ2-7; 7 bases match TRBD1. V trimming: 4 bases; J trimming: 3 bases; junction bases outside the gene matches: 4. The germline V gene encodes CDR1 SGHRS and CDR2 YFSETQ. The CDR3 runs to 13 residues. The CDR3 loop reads CASSTGQVYEQYF. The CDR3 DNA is TGCGCCAGCAGCACCGGACAGGTCTACGAGCAGTACTTC.

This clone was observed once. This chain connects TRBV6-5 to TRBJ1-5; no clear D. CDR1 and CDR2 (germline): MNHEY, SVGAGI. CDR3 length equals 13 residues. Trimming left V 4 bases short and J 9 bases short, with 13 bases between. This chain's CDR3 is CASSSSATRPQHF. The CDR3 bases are TGTGCCAGCAGTTCATCAGCGACGAGGCCCCAGCATTTT.

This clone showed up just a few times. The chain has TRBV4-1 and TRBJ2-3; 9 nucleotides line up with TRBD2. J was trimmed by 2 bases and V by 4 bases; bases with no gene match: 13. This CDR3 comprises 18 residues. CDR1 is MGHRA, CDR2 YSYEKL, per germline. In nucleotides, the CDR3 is TGCGCCAGCAGCCGAAAGCCCCCGAGCGGGGGGTTCACAGATACGCAGTATTTT. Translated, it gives CASSRKPPSGGFTDTQYF.

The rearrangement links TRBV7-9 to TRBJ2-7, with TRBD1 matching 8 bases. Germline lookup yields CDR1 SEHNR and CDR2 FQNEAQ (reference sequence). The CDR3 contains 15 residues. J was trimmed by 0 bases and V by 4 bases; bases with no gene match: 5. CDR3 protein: CASSSQGATSYEQYF. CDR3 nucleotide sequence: TGTGCCAGCAGCTCCCAGGGGGCCACCTCCTACGAGCAGTACTTC.

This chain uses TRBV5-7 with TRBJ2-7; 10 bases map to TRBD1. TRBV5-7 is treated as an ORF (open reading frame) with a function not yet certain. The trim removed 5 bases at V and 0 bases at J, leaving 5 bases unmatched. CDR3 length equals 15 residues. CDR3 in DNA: TGTGCCAGCAGTTCCGACAGGGGGCGCTCCTACGAGCAGTACTTC. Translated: CASSSDRGRSYEQYF.

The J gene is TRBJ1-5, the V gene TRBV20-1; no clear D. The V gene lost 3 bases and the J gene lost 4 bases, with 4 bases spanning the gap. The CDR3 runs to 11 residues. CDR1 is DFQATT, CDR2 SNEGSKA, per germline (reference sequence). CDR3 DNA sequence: TGCAGTGCTAGGGATAATCAGCCCCAGCATTTT. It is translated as CSARDNQPQHF.

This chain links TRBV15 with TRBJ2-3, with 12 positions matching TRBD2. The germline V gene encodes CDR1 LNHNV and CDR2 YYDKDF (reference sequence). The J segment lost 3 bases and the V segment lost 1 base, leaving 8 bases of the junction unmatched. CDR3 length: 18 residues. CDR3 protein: CATSRGLAGGYETDTQYF. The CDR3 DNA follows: TGTGCCACCAGCAGAGGCCTAGCGGGGGGGTATGAGACAGATACGCAGTATTTT. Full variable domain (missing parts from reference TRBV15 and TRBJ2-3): DAMVIQNPRYQVTQFGKPVTLSCSQTLNHNVMYWYQQKSSQAPKLLFHYYDKDFNNEADTPDNFQSRRPNTSFCFLDIRSPGLGDTAMYLCATSRGLAGGYETDTQYFGPGTRLTVL.

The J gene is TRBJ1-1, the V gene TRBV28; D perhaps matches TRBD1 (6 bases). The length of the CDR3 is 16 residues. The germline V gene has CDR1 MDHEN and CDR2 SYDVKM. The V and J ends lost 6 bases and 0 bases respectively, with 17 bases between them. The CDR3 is CASRPNRQAMNTEAFF. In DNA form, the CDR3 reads TGTGCCAGCAGACCCAACCGACAGGCTATGAACACTGAAGCTTTCTTT.

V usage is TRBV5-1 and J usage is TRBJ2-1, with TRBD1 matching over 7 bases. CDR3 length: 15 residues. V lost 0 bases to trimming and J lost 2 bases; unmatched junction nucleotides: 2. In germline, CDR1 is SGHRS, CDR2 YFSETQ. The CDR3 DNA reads TGCGCCAGCAGCTTGGCCGACAGGGCCTACAATGAGCAGTTCTTC. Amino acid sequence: CASSLADRAYNEQFF. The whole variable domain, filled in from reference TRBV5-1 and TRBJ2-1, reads KAGVTQTPRYLIKTRGQQVTLSCSPISGHRSVSWYQQTPGQGLQFLFEYFSETQRNKGNFPGRFSGRQFSNSRSEMNVSTLELGDSALYLCASSLADRAYNEQFFGPGTRLTVL.

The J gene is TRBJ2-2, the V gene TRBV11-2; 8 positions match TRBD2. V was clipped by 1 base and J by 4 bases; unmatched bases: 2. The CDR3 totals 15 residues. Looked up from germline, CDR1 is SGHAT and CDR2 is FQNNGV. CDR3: CASSLVGGGTGELFF. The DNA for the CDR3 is TGTGCCAGCAGCTTAGTCGGGGGGGGCACCGGGGAGCTGTTTTTT.

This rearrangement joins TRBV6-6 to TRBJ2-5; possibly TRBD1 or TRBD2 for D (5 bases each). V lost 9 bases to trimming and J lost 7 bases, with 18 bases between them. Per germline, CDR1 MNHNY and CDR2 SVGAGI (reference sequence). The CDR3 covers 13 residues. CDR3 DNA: TGTGCCAGTCAGGGCCTCGCCCGGGGGACCCAGTACTTC. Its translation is CASQGLARGTQYF.

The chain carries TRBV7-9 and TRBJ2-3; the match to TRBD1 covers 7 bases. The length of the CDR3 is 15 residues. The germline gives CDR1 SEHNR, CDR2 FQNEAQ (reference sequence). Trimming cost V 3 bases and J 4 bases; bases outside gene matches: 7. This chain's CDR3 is CASSFTGDTADTQYF. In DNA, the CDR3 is TGTGCCAGCAGCTTTACAGGGGATACGGCAGATACGCAGTATTTT. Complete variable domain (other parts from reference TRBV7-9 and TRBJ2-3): DTGVSQNPRHKITKRGQNVTFRCDPISEHNRLYWYRQTLGQGPEFLTYFQNEAQLEKSRLLSDRFSAERPKGSFSTLEIQRTEQGDSAMYLCASSFTGDTADTQYFGPGTRLTVL.

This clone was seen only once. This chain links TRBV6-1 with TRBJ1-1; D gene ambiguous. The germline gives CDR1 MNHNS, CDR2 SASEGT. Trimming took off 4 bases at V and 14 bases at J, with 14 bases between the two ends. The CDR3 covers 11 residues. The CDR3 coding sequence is TGTGCCAGCAGTGTAATAGCCCACACCTTCTTT. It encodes CASSVIAHTFF.

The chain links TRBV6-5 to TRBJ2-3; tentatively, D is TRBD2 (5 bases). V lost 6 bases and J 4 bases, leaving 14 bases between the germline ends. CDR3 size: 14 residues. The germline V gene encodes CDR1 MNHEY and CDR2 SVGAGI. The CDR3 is CASRAGNPPDTQYF. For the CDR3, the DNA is TGTGCCAGCAGAGCCGGGAACCCTCCAGATACGCAGTATTTT.

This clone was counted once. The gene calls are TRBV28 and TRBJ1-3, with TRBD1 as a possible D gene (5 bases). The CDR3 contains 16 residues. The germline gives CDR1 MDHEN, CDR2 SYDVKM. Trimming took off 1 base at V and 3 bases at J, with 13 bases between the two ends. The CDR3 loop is CASSLSVRVFGNTIYF. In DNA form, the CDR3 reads TGTGCCAGCAGTTTATCGGTCAGGGTATTTGGAAACACCATATATTTT. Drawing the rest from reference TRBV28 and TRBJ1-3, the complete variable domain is DVKVTQSSRYLVKRTGEKVFLECVQDMDHENMFWYRQDPGLGLRLIYFSYDVKMKEKGDIPEGYSVSREKKERFSLILESASTNQTSMYLCASSLSVRVFGNTIYFGEGSWLTVV.